Below, 11 T cell receptor beta chains from the same sample are listed, as sequenced in a study of CXCR3-negative and CXCR3-positive naive CD8 T cells. The antigens these receptors bind are not known. TRB cDNA was prepared as libraries by UMI-labeled 5' RACE. TCRdb reworked the 5' RACE reads into one entry per CDR3 protein, no DNA. The table gives around 65,000 distinct CDR3 sequences; the top ten clones make up just over 0.7% of it. Study results and limitations: Hydrophobicity of TRB CDR3s was greater in CXCR3-positive naive cells than in CXCR3-negative naive cells.

Source material: naive CXCR3+ CD8+ T cells from blood. As to subset: CD45RO-CCR7+CD27+CD95- naive CD8+ T cells expressing CXCR3 (TNR3+). The receptors here all came from a human donor in good health. Some clones in this sample may be carry-over from other donors' samples.

This chain's CDR3 is CATGTGYNEQFF. The J gene is TRBJ2-1, the V gene TRBV19; the TRBD1 assignment by TCRdb is unverifiable without DNA. CDR1 and CDR2 from the germline V gene are LNHDA and SQIVND (reference sequence). The CDR3 extends over 12 amino acids. The full variable domain, with the rest looked up from reference TRBV19 and TRBJ2-1, is DGGITQSPKYLFRKEGQNVTLSCEQNLNHDAMYWYRQDPGQGLRLIYYSQIVNDFQKGDIAEGYSVSREKKESFPLTVTSAQKNPTAFYLCATGTGYNEQFFGPGTRLTVL.

The genes are TRBV7-9 and TRBJ2-4; TCRdb indicates TRBD1, and absent DNA this call remains unverified. The CDR3 extends over 14 amino acids. Germline lookup yields CDR1 SEHNR and CDR2 FQNEAQ (reference sequence). The CDR3 sequence is CASSNPGGKNIQYF.

The J gene is TRBJ2-7, the V gene TRBV7-9. The germline gives CDR1 SEHNR, CDR2 FQNEAQ (reference sequence). The CDR3 has 14 amino acids. This chain's CDR3 is CASSLSLGWYEQYF.

The chain is built from TRBV27 and TRBJ2-7; TCRdb's D gene call, TRBD1, goes unchecked for lack of DNA. The CDR3 has 12 amino acids. CDR1 and CDR2 from the germline V gene are MNHEY and SMNVEV (reference sequence). The CDR3 sequence: CASSPTGQGQYF.

The V and J genes are TRBV29-1 and TRBJ2-1; the D gene TCRdb calls, TRBD2, cannot be checked with no DNA. The germline gives CDR1 SQVTM, CDR2 ANQGSEA. This CDR3 is 18 amino acids long. CDR3 in amino acids: CSAEVPAGGSFTYNEQFF.

The chain couples TRBV4-1 to TRBJ2-7. Germline V CDR1 and CDR2: MGHRA, YSYEKL. The CDR3 length is 16 residues. The CDR3 loop reads CASSQDLGRLTYEQYF.

The J gene is TRBJ1-1, the V gene TRBV7-9. CDR1 is SEHNR, CDR2 FQNEAQ, per germline (reference sequence). The CDR3 has 15 amino acids. CDR3 residues: CASSLLPNWGTEAFF.

The chain recombines TRBV7-9 with TRBJ2-5. The CDR3 is 13 amino acids. The germline gives CDR1 SEHNR, CDR2 FQNEAQ (reference sequence). CDR3 region: CASSLSVRETQYF.

This chain connects TRBV20-1 to TRBJ2-5; TCRdb proposes TRBD1, but this gene call is untestable without DNA. Germline-derived CDR1 and CDR2 are DFQATT and SNEGSKA (reference sequence). The length of the CDR3 is 13 residues. The CDR3 is CSAPPLGQETQYF.

This chain connects TRBV20-1 to TRBJ1-2; the D call from TCRdb, TRBD1, cannot be confirmed without DNA. This CDR3 has 11 residues. Germline lookup yields CDR1 DFQATT and CDR2 SNEGSKA (reference sequence). The CDR3 here is CSAPTGGGYTF.

The rearrangement links TRBV29-1 to TRBJ2-1; TCRdb picks TRBD2, but there is no DNA to check that call. Germline-derived CDR1 and CDR2 are SQVTM and ANQGSEA. The CDR3 is made up of 13 amino acids. CDR3 protein: CSAPPSAGSEQFF.